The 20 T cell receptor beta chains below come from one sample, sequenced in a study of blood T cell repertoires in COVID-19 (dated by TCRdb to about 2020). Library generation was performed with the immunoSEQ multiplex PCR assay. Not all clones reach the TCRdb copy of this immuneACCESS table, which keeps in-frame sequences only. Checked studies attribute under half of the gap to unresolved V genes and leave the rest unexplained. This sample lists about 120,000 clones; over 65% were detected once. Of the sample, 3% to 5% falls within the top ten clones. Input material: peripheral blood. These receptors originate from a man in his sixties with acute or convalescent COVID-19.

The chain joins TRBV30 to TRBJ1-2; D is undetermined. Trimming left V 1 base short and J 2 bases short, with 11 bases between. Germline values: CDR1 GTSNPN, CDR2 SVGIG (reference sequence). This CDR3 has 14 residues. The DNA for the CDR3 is TGTGCCTGGAGTGGCGGGGTCCTAAACTATGGCTACACCTTC. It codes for CAWSGGVLNYGYTF.

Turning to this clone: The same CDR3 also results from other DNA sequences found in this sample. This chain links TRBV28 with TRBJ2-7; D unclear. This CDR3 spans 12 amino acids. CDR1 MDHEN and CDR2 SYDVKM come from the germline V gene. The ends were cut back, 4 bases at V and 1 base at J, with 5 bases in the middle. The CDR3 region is CASSSSSYEQYF. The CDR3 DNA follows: TGTGCCAGCAGTTCCAGTTCCTACGAGCAGTACTTC.

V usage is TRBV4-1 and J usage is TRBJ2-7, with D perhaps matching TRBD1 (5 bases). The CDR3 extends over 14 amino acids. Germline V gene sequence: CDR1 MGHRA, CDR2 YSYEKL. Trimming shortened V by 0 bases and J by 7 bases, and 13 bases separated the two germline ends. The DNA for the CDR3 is TGCGCCAGCAGCCAAGACAAGGGGATGTTGGAGCAGTACTTC. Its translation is CASSQDKGMLEQYF.

Here the CDR3 reads CASSSGTGERANEKLFF. The CDR3 bases are TGCGCCAGCAGCTCCGGGACAGGGGAGCGGGCTAATGAAAAACTGTTTTTT. The chain joins TRBV4-1 to TRBJ1-4, with 10 bases matching TRBD1. The junction had 9 bases not matched to a gene; V was cut back by 5 bases and J by 3 bases. The V gene's germline CDR1 is MGHRA and CDR2 YSYEKL. The CDR3 covers 17 residues.

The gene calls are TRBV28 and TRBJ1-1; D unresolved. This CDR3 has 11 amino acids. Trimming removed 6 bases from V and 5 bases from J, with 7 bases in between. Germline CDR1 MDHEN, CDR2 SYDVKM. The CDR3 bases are TGTGCCAGCAGCGAGCGGACTGAAGCTTTCTTT. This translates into CASSERTEAFF.

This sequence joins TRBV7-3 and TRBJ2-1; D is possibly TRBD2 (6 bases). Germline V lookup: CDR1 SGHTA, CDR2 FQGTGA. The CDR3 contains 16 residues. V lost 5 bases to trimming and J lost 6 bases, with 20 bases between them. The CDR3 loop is CASSLMREPSGNEQFF. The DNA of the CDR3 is TGTGCCAGCAGCCTTATGCGGGAACCCAGTGGCAATGAGCAGTTCTTC.

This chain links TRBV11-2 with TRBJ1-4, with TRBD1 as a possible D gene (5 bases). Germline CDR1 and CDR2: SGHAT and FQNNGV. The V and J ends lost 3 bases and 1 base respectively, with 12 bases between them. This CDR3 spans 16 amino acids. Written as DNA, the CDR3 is TGTGCCAGCAGCTTGAGTTGGGGGGTAACTAATGAAAAACTGTTTTTT. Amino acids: CASSLSWGVTNEKLFF.

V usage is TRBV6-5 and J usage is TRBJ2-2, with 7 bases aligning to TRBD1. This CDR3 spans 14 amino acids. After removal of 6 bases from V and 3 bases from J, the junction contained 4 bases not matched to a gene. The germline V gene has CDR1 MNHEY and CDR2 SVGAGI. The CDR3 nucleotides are TGTGCCAGCAGCCCCGGACAGGACACCGGGGAGCTGTTTTTT. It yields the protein CASSPGQDTGELFF.

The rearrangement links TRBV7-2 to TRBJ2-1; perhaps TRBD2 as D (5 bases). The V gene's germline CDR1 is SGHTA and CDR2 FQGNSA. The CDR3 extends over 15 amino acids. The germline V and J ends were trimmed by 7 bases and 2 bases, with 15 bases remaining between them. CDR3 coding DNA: TGTGCCAGCACCGAATGGACTCAAACCTACAATGAGCAGTTCTTC. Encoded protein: CASTEWTQTYNEQFF.

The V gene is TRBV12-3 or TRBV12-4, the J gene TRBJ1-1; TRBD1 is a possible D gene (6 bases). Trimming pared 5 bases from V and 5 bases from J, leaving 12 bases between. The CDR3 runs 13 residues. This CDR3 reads CASSNQGLTEAFF. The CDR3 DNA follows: TGTGCCAGCAGTAATCAGGGGCTGACTGAAGCTTTCTTT.

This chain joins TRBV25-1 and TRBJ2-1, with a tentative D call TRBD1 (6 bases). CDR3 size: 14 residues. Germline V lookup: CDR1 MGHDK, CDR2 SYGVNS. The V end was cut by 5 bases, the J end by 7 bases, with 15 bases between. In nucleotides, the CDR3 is TGTGCCAGCAGTCACTTCACAGGGATAAATGAGCAGTTCTTC. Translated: CASSHFTGINEQFF.

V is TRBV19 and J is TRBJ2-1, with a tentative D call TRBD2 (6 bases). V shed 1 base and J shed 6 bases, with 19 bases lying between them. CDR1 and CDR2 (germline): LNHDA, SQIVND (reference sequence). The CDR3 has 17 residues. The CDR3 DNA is TGTGCCAGTAGTATAGGGGGTTTAGGGGACTCGTCCAATGAGCAGTTCTTC. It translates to CASSIGGLGDSSNEQFF.

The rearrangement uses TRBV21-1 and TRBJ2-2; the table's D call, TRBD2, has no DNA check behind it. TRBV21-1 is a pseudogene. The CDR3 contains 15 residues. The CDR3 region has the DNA TGTGCCAGCAGCCAGTTAGCCCTTGGGACCGGGGAGCTGTTTTTT. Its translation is CASSQLALGTGELFF.

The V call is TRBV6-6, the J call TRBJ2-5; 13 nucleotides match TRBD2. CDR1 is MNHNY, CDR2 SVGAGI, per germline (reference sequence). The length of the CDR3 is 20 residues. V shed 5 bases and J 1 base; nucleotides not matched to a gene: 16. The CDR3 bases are TGTGCCAGCAGTCCGCGTCGAGGGAGACTAGCGGGAGGTAGCCAAGAGACCCAGTACTTC. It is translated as CASSPRRGRLAGGSQETQYF.

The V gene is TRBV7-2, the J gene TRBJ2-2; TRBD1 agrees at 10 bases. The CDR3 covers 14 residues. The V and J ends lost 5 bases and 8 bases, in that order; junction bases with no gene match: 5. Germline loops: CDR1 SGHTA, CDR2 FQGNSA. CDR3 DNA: TGTGCCAGCAGCGGGGGACAGGGGAAGGGGGAGCTGTTTTTT. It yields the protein CASSGGQGKGELFF.

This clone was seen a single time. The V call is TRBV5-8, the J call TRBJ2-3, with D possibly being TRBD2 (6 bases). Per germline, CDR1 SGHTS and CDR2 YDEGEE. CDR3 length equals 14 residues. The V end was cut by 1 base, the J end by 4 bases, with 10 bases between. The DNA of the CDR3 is TGTGCCAGCAGCTTGAAGGGGACTCCAGATACGCAGTATTTT. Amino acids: CASSLKGTPDTQYF.

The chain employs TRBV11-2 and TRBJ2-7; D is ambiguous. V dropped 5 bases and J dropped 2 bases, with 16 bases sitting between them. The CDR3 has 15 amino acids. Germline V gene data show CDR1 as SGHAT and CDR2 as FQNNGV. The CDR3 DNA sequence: TGTGCCAGCAGCCCCTCGGGTGGCGGTACCTACGAGCAGTACTTC. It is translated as CASSPSGGGTYEQYF.

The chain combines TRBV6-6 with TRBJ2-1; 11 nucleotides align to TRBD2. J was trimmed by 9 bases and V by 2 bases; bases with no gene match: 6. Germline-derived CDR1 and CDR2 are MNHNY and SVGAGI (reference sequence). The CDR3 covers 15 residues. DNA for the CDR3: TGTGCCAGCAGTTACGTTAGCGGGAGGGCGGCTGAGCAGTTCTTC. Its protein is CASSYVSGRAAEQFF.

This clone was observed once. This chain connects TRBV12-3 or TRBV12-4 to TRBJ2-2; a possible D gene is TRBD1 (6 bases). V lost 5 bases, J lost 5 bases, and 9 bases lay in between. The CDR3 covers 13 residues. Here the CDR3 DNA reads TGTGCCAGCAGTCAGAGGGGGACCGGGGAGCTGTTTTTT. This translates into CASSQRGTGELFF.

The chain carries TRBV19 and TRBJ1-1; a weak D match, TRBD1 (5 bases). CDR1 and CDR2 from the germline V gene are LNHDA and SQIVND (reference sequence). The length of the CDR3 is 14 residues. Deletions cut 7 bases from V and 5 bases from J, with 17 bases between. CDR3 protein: CASTSNGGRTEAFF. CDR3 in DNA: TGTGCCAGTACGAGTAACGGGGGACGAACTGAAGCTTTCTTT.